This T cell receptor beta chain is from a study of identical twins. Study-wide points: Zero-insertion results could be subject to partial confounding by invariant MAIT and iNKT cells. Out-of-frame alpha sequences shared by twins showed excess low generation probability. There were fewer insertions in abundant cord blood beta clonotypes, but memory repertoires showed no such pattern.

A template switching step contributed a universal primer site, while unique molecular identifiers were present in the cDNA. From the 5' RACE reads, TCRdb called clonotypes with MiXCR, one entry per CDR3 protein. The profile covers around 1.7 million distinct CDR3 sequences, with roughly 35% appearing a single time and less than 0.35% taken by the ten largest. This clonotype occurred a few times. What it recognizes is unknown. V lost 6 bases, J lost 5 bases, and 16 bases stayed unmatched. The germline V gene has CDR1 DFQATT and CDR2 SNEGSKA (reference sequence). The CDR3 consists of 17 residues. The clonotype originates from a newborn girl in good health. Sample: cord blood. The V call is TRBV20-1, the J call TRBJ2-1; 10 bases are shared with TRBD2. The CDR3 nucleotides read TGCAGTGCCCCCGCGCTCGCCCTAGCGGGGGTAAACAATGAGCAGTTCTTC. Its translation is CSAPALALAGVNNEQFF.